This T cell receptor beta chain was sequenced in a study of blood T cells in healthy people across ages. Then a second PCR, running about 7 to 11 cycles, was carried out with a sample-barcoded 5' primer and a J-beta primer mix. MiXCR was run by TCRdb on the 5' RACE reads, yielding one entry per CDR3 protein. The table records about 1,000,000 distinct CDR3 sequences, 45% of them present only once. The CDR3 extends over 11 amino acids. V was shortened by 8 bases and J by 6 bases, with 8 bases between the two germline ends. The germline gives CDR1 LGHDT, CDR2 YNNKEL (reference sequence). General study results and limits: Expanded clonotype shifts may have been confounded, as the donors had an unknown CMV status.

Note on this clonotype: Its antigen is not known.

V and J are TRBV3-1 and TRBJ2-1, with unresolved D. Material for sequencing was blood. This TCR was recovered from an older woman in good health. The CDR3: CASARINEQFF. The CDR3 coding sequence is TGTGCCAGCGCTCGTATCAATGAGCAGTTCTTC.